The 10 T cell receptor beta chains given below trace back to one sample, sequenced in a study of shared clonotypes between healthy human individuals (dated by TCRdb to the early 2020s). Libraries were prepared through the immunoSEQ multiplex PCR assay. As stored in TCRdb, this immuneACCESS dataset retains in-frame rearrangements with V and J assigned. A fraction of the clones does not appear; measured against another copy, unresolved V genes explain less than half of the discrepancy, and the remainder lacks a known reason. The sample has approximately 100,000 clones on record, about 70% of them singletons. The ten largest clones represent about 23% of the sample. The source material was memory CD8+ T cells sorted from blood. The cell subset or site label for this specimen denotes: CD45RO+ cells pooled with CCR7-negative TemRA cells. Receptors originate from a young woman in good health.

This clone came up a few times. CDR3 DNA sequence: TGTGCCAGCAGCTTAAATTTAGCGGAAAAACTGTTTTTT. Translated: CASSLNLAEKLFF. The genes are TRBV13 and TRBJ1-4; D remains ambiguous. This CDR3 has 13 residues. Trimming left V 2 bases short and J 8 bases short, with 9 bases between. Germline lookup yields CDR1 PRHDT and CDR2 FYEKMQ (reference sequence).

The CDR3 region has the DNA TGTGCCAGCAGTGATGTGGGGAGACTAGGAAAAAATGAGCAGTTCTTC. It encodes CASSDVGRLGKNEQFF. The chain carries TRBV2 and TRBJ2-1; a possible D gene is TRBD2 (6 bases). V dropped 3 bases and J dropped 7 bases, with 19 bases sitting between them. The CDR3 contains 16 residues. The germline V gene has CDR1 SNHLY and CDR2 FYNNEI.

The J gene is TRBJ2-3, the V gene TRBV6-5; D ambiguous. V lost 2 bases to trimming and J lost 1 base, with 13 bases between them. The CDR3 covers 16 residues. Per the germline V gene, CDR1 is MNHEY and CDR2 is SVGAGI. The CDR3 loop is CASSYIAASGTDTQYF. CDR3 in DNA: TGTGCCAGCAGTTACATAGCAGCGAGCGGCACAGATACGCAGTATTTT.

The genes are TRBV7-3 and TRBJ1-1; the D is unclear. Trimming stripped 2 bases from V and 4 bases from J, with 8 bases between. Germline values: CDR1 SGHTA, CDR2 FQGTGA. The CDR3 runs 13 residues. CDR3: CASSLLGSTEAFF. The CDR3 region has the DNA TGTGCCAGCAGCTTATTGGGTTCCACTGAAGCTTTCTTT. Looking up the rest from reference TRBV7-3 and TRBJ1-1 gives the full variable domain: GAGVSQTPSNKVTEKGKYVELRCDPISGHTALYWYRQSLGQGPEFLIYFQGTGAADDSGLPNDRFFAVRPEGSVSTLKIQRTERGDSAVYLCASSLLGSTEAFFGQGTRLTVV.

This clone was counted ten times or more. CDR3: CASSRQGGNDGYTF. The DNA of the CDR3 is TGTGCCAGCAGCCGACAGGGTGGGAACGATGGCTACACCTTC. V and J are TRBV6-1 and TRBJ1-2; 7 nucleotides match TRBD1. In germline, CDR1 is MNHNS, CDR2 SASEGT. CDR3 length: 14 amino acids. Trimming at V came to 6 bases and at J to 6 bases, leaving 10 bases not matched to a gene.

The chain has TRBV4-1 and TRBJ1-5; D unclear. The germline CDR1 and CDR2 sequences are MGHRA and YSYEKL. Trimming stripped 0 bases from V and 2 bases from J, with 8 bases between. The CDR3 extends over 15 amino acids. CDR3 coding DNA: TGCGCCAGCAGCCAAGAGGGAGGAGGCAATCAGCCCCAGCATTTT. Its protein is CASSQEGGGNQPQHF.

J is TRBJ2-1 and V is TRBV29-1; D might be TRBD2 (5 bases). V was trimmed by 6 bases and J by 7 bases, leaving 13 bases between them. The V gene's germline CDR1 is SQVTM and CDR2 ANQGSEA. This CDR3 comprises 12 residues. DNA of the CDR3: TGCAGCGTCCATTCGCGGGTTAATGAGCAGTTCTTC. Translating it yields CSVHSRVNEQFF.

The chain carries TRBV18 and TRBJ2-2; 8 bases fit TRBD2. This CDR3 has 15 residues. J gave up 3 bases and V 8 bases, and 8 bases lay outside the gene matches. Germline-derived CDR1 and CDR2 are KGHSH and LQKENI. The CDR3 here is CASHTAGAYTGELFF. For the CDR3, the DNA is TGTGCCAGCCATACAGCGGGAGCTTACACCGGGGAGCTGTTTTTT. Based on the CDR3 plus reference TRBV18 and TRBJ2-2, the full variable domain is NAGVMQNPRHLVRRRGQEARLRCSPMKGHSHVYWYRQLPEEGLKFMVYLQKENIIDESGMPKERFSAEFPKEGPSILRIQQVVRGDSAAYFCASHTAGAYTGELFFGEGSRLTVL.

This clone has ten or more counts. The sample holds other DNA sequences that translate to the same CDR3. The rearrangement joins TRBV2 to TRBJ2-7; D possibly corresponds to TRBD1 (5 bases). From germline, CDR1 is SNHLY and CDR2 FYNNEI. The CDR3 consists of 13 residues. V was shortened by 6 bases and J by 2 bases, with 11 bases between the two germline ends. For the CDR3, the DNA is TGTGCCAGCAGAGGGGCAGAACCCTACGAGCAGTACTTC. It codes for CASRGAEPYEQYF.

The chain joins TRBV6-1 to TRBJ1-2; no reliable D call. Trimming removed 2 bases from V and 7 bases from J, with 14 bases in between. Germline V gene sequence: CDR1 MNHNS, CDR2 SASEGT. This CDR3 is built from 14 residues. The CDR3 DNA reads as TGTGCCAGCAGTGAACCCCCGGGAGGTGGTGGCTACACCTTC. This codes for CASSEPPGGGGYTF.